This T cell receptor (beta chain) was documented in a study of T cell responses to AZD1222 COVID-19 vaccine. Notes on this clone: Its target is not known.

Whole-study results and caveats: Spike was spanned by vaccine-associated CD4 TCRs, with dominance at 160-218 and 743-854. Baseline serostatus was positive in only a handful of AZD1222 recipients.

TCRdb's table, derived via immunoSEQ multiplex PCR, lists solely in-frame clones and lacks some. The table lists some 150,000 clones, over 75% of them singletons. Doses given second, at about 4 or about 12 weeks, were pooled. CDR3 size: 13 residues. V was cut by 9 bases and J by 0 bases, with 11 bases left in between. Germline V gives CDR1 SGHRS, CDR2 YFSETQ. The chain couples TRBV5-1 to TRBJ2-3; TRBD1 might be the D (5 bases). The TCR was taken from an adult who received the AZD1222 COVID-19 vaccine. The input for sequencing was peripheral blood, taken 28 days after the second AZD1222 dose. The CDR3 coding sequence is TGCGCCACCTCCGGACAAAGCACAGATACGCAGTATTTT. It codes for CATSGQSTDTQYF.